This T cell receptor beta chain emerged from a study of control samples from healthy donors and cancer patients. About this clone itself: Within the sample, other DNA sequences also encode this same CDR3.

The V gene lost 1 base and the J gene lost 6 bases, with 10 bases spanning the gap. Per germline, CDR1 SGHRS and CDR2 YFSETQ. This CDR3 region has 14 residues. Clones were sequenced by immunoSEQ multiplex PCR, and TCRdb holds only the in-frame ones, with some missing. The data hold around 51,000 clones, with 75% to 85% observed a single time. The clonotype was recovered from a man between 65 and 85 years old in good health. V usage is TRBV5-1 and J usage is TRBJ2-2; D could derive from TRBD1 or TRBD2 (7 bases each). The sequencing sample was made of blood. DNA for the CDR3: TGCGCCAGCAGCTTGCAGGGGGGGTCCGGGGAGCTGTTTTTT. Its translation is CASSLQGGSGELFF.